The T cell receptor (beta chain) described here comes from a study of early T cells in non-severe SARS-CoV-2 infection. Germline V gene lookup returns CDR1 LNHDA and CDR2 SQIVND (reference sequence). V was pared by 7 bases and J by 1 base, with 14 bases between. This CDR3 is 15 amino acids long. Using its own MiXCR run on the 5' RACE reads, TCRdb lists one record per CDR3 protein. The sample includes about 31,000 distinct CDR3 sequences, roughly 5.8% of them seen just once. This clonotype has ten or more counts. This rearrangement joins TRBV19 to TRBJ1-5; D is uncertain. Sequenced sample: whole blood. The sequence derives from an adult who was a healthcare worker with PCR-confirmed SARS-CoV-2 infection or an uninfected control (not recorded which). CDR3 sequence: CASTFSGGSNQPQHF. The DNA for the CDR3 is TGTGCCAGTACTTTTTCCGGCGGAAGCAATCAGCCCCAGCATTTT.